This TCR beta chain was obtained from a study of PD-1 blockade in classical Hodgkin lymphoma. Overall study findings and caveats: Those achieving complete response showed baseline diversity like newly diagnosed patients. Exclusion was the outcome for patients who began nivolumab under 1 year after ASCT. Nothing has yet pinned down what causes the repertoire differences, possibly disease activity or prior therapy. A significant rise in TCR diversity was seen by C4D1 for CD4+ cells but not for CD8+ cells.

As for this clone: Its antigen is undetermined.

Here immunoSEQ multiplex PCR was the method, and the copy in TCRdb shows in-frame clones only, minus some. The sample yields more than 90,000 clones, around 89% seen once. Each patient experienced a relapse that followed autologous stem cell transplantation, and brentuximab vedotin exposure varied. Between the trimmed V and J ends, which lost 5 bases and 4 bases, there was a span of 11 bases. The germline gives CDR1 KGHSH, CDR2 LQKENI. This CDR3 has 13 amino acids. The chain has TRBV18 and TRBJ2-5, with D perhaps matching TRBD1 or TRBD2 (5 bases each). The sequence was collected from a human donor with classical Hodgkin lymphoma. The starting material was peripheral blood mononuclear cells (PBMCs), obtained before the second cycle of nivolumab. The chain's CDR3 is CASSGTNPETQYF. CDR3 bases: TGTGCCAGCTCAGGGACGAATCCAGAGACCCAGTACTTC.